This TCR beta chain was found in a study of blood T cell repertoires in COVID-19. At the level of the study: Specimens from acute and convalescent COVID-19 originated in the United States, Italy and Spain. Sample material is recorded as cDNA or gDNA derived from T cells, B-cell-depleted T cells, or PBMCs.

Germline CDR1 and CDR2: SGHRS and YFSETQ. V was shortened by 5 bases and J by 0 bases, with 15 bases between the two germline ends. This CDR3 region has 15 residues. In the original analysis: It was from reference gene primer amplification that nucleated cell counts were estimated. This table comes from immunoSEQ multiplex PCR, and its TCRdb copy is limited to in-frame clones, with some not included. Clone size and the V and J calls come from that table; the DNA yielded D and trimming. The table has 200,000 to 250,000 clones, 86% seen once. This chain links TRBV5-1 with TRBJ2-7, with D perhaps TRBD1 (6 bases). The receptor was derived from a man aged 50 or older with acute or convalescent COVID-19. Sequences were obtained from peripheral blood. In DNA, the CDR3 is TGCGCCAGCAGAACCGGGACACCGTTCTCCTACGAGCAGTACTTC. It codes for CASRTGTPFSYEQYF.